The clone carrying this T cell receptor beta chain was seen more than once but under ten times. Produced via immunoSEQ multiplex PCR; TCRdb's table is partial and in-frame only. The sample includes over 30,000 clones, under 85% of them seen just once. The record originates from a study of immune evolution from preneoplasia to lung adenocarcinoma. V shed 5 bases, J shed 6 bases, and the junction held 11 bases outside the gene matches. The germline gives CDR1 SEHNR, CDR2 FQNEAQ (reference sequence). The CDR3 covers 15 residues. Sequencing was done on a sample of FFPE invasive lung adenocarcinoma tissue. The source of this sequence is a person in their sixties or seventies with lung adenocarcinoma. The chain joins TRBV7-9 to TRBJ2-7; TRBD1 agrees at 9 bases. The CDR3 loop reads CASSPTGTGWREQYF. In DNA, the CDR3 is TGTGCCAGCAGCCCTACCGGGACAGGGTGGCGCGAGCAGTACTTC.